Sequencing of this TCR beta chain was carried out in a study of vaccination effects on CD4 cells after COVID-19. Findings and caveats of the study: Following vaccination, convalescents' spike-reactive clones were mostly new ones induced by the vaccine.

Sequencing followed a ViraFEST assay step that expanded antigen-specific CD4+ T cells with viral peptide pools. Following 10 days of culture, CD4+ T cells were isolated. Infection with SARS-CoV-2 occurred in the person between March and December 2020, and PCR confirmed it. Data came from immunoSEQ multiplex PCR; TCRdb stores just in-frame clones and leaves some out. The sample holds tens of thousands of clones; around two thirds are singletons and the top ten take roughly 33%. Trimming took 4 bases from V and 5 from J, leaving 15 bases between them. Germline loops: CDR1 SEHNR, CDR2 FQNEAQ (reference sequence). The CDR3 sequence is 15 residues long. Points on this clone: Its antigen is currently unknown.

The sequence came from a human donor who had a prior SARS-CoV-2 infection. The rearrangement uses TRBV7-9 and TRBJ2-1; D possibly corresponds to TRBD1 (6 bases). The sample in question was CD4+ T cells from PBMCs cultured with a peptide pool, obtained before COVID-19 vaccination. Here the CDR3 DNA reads TGTGCCAGCAGCTGGCGACAGGTCTCGGACAATGAGCAGTTCTTC. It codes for CASSWRQVSDNEQFF.